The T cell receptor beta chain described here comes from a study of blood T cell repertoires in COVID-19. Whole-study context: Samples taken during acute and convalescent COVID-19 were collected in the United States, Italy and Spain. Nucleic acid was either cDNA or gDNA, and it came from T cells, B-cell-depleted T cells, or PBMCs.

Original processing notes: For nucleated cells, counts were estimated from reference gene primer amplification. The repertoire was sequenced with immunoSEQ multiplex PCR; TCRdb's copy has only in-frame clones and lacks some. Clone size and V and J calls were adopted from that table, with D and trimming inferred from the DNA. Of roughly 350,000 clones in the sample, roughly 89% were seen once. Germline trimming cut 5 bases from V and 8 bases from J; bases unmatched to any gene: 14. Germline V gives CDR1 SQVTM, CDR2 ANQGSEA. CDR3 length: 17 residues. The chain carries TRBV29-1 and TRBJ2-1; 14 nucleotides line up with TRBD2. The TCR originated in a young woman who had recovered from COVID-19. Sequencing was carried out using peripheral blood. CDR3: CSVLGLAGESSPHEQFF. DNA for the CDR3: TGCAGCGTTTTGGGACTAGCGGGGGAATCCTCCCCTCATGAGCAGTTCTTC.